The entry below describes one T cell receptor (beta chain). As yet, its antigen is unknown. These data belong to a study of regulatory T cells in long-lasting Graves disease. Study as a whole: Graves' patients, newly diagnosed, had taken antithyroid drugs under 3 months. Broader study findings: Only peripheral blood was studied, not thyroid tissue.

This CDR3 has 14 residues. The J segment lost 7 bases and the V segment lost 5 bases, leaving 11 bases of the junction unmatched. CDR1 and CDR2 from the germline V gene are SGHTA and FQGNSA. Time point of the sample: newly diagnosed GD, antithyroid drugs for less than 3 months. The TCR library used RNA extracted from PBMCs. CDR3 regions were amplified by Arm-PCR using iRepertoire HTBI primers to build TCR beta libraries. TCRdb reprocessed the multiplex PCR reads via MiXCR and lists one record per CDR3 protein. Here the sample spans 320,000 or so distinct CDR3 sequences, 18% being singletons. V gene TRBV7-2 combines with J gene TRBJ2-7; the match to TRBD1 covers 7 bases. This TCR was recovered from a female donor with Graves disease. The source material was peripheral blood mononuclear cells (PBMCs), sampled at new diagnosis, from a patient treated with antithyroid drugs. CDR3 in amino acids: CASSRDSLPGEQYF. CDR3 nucleotide sequence: TGTGCCAGCAGCCGGGACAGTTTGCCAGGAGAGCAGTACTTC.